The entry below gives a single TCR beta chain sequence along with its context. Its target is unknown. Per the germline V gene, CDR1 is WNHNN and CDR2 is SYGVQD (reference sequence). This CDR3 contains 15 residues. V was pared by 3 bases and J by 6 bases, with 10 bases of the junction left unmatched. The source of the sample is a study of T cells in Graves' hyperthyroidism and ophthalmopathy. The CDR3 regions of TCR beta were amplified from RNA transcripts. RT-PCR in the first round (using the HTBI primer set) targeted the TCR CDR3. TCRdb ran MiXCR on the multiplex PCR reads and lists one entry per CDR3 protein. The sample has around 520,000 distinct CDR3 sequences; approximately 14% are singletons. General observations from the study: The authors' 13 V-J model separated ophthalmopathy from stable hyperthyroidism.

Graves' hyperthyroidism showing no ophthalmopathy progression within 18 months was considered stable. Patients between 18 and 65 years old had hyperthyroidism, newly diagnosed and lasting under 2 months. V gene TRBV10-1 combines with J gene TRBJ1-1; 7 bases align to TRBD1. The origin of this receptor is a woman younger than 35 with Graves' hyperthyroidism. The sequencing sample was made of blood. The CDR3 loop reads CASSDGRGDSAEAFF. The CDR3 region has the DNA TGCGCCAGCAGTGACGGCAGGGGGGATTCCGCTGAAGCTTTCTTT.